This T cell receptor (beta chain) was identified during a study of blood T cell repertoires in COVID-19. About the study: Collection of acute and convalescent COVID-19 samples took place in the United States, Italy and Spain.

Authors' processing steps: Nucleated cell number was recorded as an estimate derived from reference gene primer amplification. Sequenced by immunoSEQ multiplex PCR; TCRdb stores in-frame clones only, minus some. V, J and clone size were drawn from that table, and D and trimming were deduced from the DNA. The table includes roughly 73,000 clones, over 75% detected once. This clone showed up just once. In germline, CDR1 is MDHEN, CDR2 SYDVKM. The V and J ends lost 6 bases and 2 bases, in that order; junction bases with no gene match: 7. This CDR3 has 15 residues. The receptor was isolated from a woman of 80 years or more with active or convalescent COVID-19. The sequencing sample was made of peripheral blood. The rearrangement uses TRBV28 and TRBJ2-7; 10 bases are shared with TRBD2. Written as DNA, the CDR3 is TGTGCCAGCAGGACACCTAGCGGGGGAACCTACGAGCAGTACTTC. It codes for CASRTPSGGTYEQYF.